Listed here are 29 T cell receptor beta chains from one sample, sequenced in a study of T cell responses to AZD1222 COVID-19 vaccine. Sequencing was performed with immunoSEQ multiplex PCR; in TCRdb, only in-frame clones are kept and a portion is missing. The sample records approximately 200,000 clones, around 88% being singletons. The material was peripheral blood, obtained on day 0 of AZD1222 vaccination. These TCRs come from an adult in good health.

The V and J genes are TRBV2 and TRBJ2-1; 8 positions match TRBD2. The ends lost 6 bases at V and 4 bases at J; junction bases unmatched: 11. The CDR3 spans 16 residues. Germline-derived CDR1 and CDR2 are SNHLY and FYNNEI. The CDR3 is CASRDPRGGGYNEQFF. CDR3 DNA: TGTGCCAGCAGGGACCCTCGGGGCGGGGGGTACAATGAGCAGTTCTTC.

V is TRBV3-1 (or the pseudogene TRBV3-2) and J is TRBJ1-2; D perhaps matches TRBD1 (6 bases). The CDR3 sequence is 12 residues long. Germline assignment: CDR1 LGHDT and CDR2 YNNKEL (reference sequence). Deletions cut 6 bases from V and 7 bases from J, with 12 bases between. CDR3 residues: CASSTGAVGYTF. The CDR3 DNA reads TGTGCCAGCAGTACGGGGGCGGTTGGCTACACCTTC.

The V and J genes are TRBV7-9 and TRBJ2-4; 8 nucleotides agree with TRBD1. Germline V gene sequence: CDR1 SEHNR, CDR2 FQNEAQ (reference sequence). The CDR3 covers 17 residues. V gave up 5 bases and J gave up 0 bases; unmatched junction bases: 9. CDR3 sequence: CASSLPGGARAKNIQYF. In nucleotides, the CDR3 is TGTGCCAGCAGCCTACCAGGGGGCGCTAGAGCCAAAAACATTCAGTACTTC.

V and J are TRBV5-5 and TRBJ2-7; 7 bases are a match to TRBD1. Per the germline V gene, CDR1 is SGHKS and CDR2 is YYEKEE (reference sequence). CDR3 size: 13 residues. V shed 4 bases and J 7 bases; nucleotides not matched to a gene: 8. Here the CDR3 DNA reads TGTGCCAGCAGCGTACAGGGGTTGGCTGAGCAGTACTTC. It is translated as CASSVQGLAEQYF.

The chain recombines TRBV5-6 with TRBJ2-7; D unresolved. Deletions cut 1 base from V and 2 bases from J, with 10 bases between. The CDR3 has 14 amino acids. Germline V gene data show CDR1 as SGHDT and CDR2 as YYEEEE. The CDR3 spells CASSLIGDTYEQYF. The CDR3, as DNA: TGTGCCAGCAGCTTGATTGGTGACACCTACGAGCAGTACTTC.

This clone occurred a few times. This rearrangement joins TRBV5-1 to TRBJ2-7; a possible D gene is TRBD1 (5 bases). Germline values: CDR1 SGHRS, CDR2 YFSETQ. Trimming took 1 base from V and 2 from J, leaving 7 bases between them. The CDR3 is made up of 13 amino acids. In DNA, the CDR3 is TGCGCCAGCAGCTTGCAGGGCGCCTACGAGCAGTACTTC. Residues: CASSLQGAYEQYF.

This clone appeared a few times. V and J are TRBV6-5 and TRBJ1-2, with 7 nucleotides matching TRBD1. V shed 0 bases and J 7 bases; nucleotides not matched to a gene: 5. Germline V lookup: CDR1 MNHEY, CDR2 SVGAGI. The CDR3 covers 14 residues. The CDR3 DNA sequence: TGTGCCAGCAGTTACTCAGGGGGCGCAGGTGGCTACACCTTC. It yields the protein CASSYSGGAGGYTF.

The genes are TRBV7-9 and TRBJ2-3; 11 bases fit TRBD2. The CDR3 is 17 amino acids. The ends lost 0 bases at V and 3 bases at J; junction bases unmatched: 5. Per germline, CDR1 SEHNR and CDR2 FQNEAQ (reference sequence). The CDR3 DNA is TGTGCCAGCAGCTTAGCCTTAGCGGGGGGGACGACAGATACGCAGTATTTT. Its translation: CASSLALAGGTTDTQYF.

The rearrangement links TRBV5-1 to TRBJ2-7; TRBD2 is a possible D gene (6 bases). Germline assignment: CDR1 SGHRS and CDR2 YFSETQ. V lost 4 bases to trimming and J lost 0 bases, with 11 bases between them. CDR3 length equals 14 residues. CDR3 in DNA: TGCGCCAGCAGCGAGCTAGCGAACTCCTACGAGCAGTACTTC. It encodes CASSELANSYEQYF.

This clone appeared a few times. The chain couples TRBV12-3 or TRBV12-4 to TRBJ1-2; no clear D. V lost 7 bases to trimming and J lost 2 bases, with 5 bases between them. The CDR3 has 11 residues. The CDR3 loop is CASKLNYGYTF. DNA for the CDR3: TGTGCCAGCAAACTGAACTATGGCTACACCTTC.

J is TRBJ2-7 and V is TRBV25-1, with no clear D. Germline lookup yields CDR1 MGHDK and CDR2 SYGVNS. CDR3 length: 11 residues. V gave up 3 bases and J gave up 4 bases, with 4 bases separating them. Here the CDR3 reads CASSEGYEQYF. DNA of the CDR3: TGTGCCAGCAGTGAGGGGTACGAGCAGTACTTC.

The chain links TRBV3-1 (or the pseudogene TRBV3-2) to TRBJ1-1, with D uncertain. Germline values: CDR1 LGHDT, CDR2 YNNKEL (reference sequence). The CDR3 extends over 14 amino acids. V was trimmed by 4 bases and J by 7 bases, leaving 16 bases between them. This CDR3 is CASSLLPSLGEAFF. The CDR3 region has the DNA TGTGCCAGCAGCCTACTCCCGTCGCTTGGTGAAGCTTTCTTT.

This clone was seen repeatedly, ten times or more. This sequence joins TRBV12-3 or TRBV12-4 and TRBJ1-2; the match to TRBD1 covers 7 bases. The CDR3 sequence is 12 residues long. Trimming removed 5 bases from V and 8 bases from J; junction bases left unmatched: 5. CDR3 in amino acids: CASSPRGLGYTF. The CDR3 DNA reads as TGTGCCAGCAGTCCGAGGGGGCTGGGCTACACCTTC.

This chain connects TRBV19 to TRBJ1-1, with D unresolved. V lost 5 bases and J lost 3, with 7 bases in between. The CDR3 totals 12 residues. Germline V lookup: CDR1 LNHDA, CDR2 SQIVND (reference sequence). CDR3 in amino acids: CASSPGYTEAFF. DNA for the CDR3: TGTGCCAGTAGTCCGGGATACACTGAAGCTTTCTTT.

This chain links TRBV11-1 with TRBJ2-7; TRBD2 matches 11 bases. The germline V gene encodes CDR1 SGHAT and CDR2 FQDESV (reference sequence). The CDR3 length is 15 residues. V dropped 1 base and J dropped 6; count of bases not matched to a gene: 5. The CDR3 DNA reads as TGTGCCAGCAGCTTAGAACGACTAGCGGGGAGCGAGCAGTACTTC. Its protein is CASSLERLAGSEQYF.

CDR3 coding DNA: TGTGCCAGTAGGGTTAGGGGGCCCTATGGCTACACCTTC. Amino acid sequence: CASRVRGPYGYTF. The rearrangement links TRBV19 to TRBJ1-2; 7 bases line up with TRBD1. Looked up from germline, CDR1 is LNHDA and CDR2 is SQIVND (reference sequence). Losses at the gene ends were 6 bases for V and 4 bases for J; bases not matched to a gene: 5. The CDR3 length is 13 residues.

V is TRBV5-1 and J is TRBJ2-2; the D gene could be TRBD1 or TRBD2 (5 bases each). Germline loops: CDR1 SGHRS, CDR2 YFSETQ. V was shortened by 2 bases and J by 13 bases, with 12 bases between the two germline ends. There are 12 residues in the CDR3. The CDR3 sequence: CASSFRDPWLFF. The CDR3 DNA reads as TGCGCCAGCAGCTTCCGGGACCCTTGGCTGTTTTTT.

This clone was observed a few times. This chain uses TRBV5-1 with TRBJ1-2; D may be TRBD1 (5 bases). This CDR3 has 15 amino acids. The ends were cut back, 3 bases at V and 4 bases at J, with 16 bases in the middle. The V gene's germline CDR1 is SGHRS and CDR2 YFSETQ. CDR3 loop: CASSYGQPGGYGYTF. CDR3 nucleotide sequence: TGCGCCAGCAGCTACGGACAACCCGGGGGCTATGGCTACACCTTC.

The chain uses TRBV28 and TRBJ2-1; D assignment may be TRBD1 or TRBD2 (6 bases each). Germline CDR1 MDHEN, CDR2 SYDVKM. CDR3 length equals 17 residues. V shed 3 bases and J shed 5 bases, with 20 bases lying between them. CDR3: CASSFLGQGGHNNEQFF. In DNA, the CDR3 is TGTGCCAGCAGTTTCCTGGGGCAAGGGGGGCATAACAATGAGCAGTTCTTC.

J is TRBJ1-5 and V is TRBV30, with 7 bases that match TRBD1. The CDR3 is made up of 15 amino acids. V shed 0 bases, J shed 3 bases, and the junction held 5 bases outside the gene matches. Germline V gene sequence: CDR1 GTSNPN, CDR2 SVGIG (reference sequence). Here the CDR3 DNA reads TGTGCCTGGAGTGTACAGGGGCGGATCAATCAGCCCCAGCATTTT. Encoded protein: CAWSVQGRINQPQHF.

The V call is TRBV10-1, the J call TRBJ1-3; no reliable D call. V was trimmed by 0 bases and J by 0 bases, leaving 6 bases between them. The CDR3 is 15 amino acids. CDR1 is WNHNN and CDR2 is SYGVQD in the germline V gene (reference sequence). The CDR3 DNA follows: TGCGCCAGCAGTGAGTCCCAGAGCTCTGGAAACACCATATATTTT. It encodes CASSESQSSGNTIYF.

The V gene is TRBV28, the J gene TRBJ1-3; D uncertain. CDR1 is MDHEN and CDR2 is SYDVKM in the germline V gene. Deletions cut 2 bases from V and 0 bases from J, with 11 bases between. This CDR3 has 16 amino acids. CDR3 coding DNA: TGTGCCAGCAGTTTAACCCCTAGGGTCTCTGGAAACACCATATATTTT. Translated, it gives CASSLTPRVSGNTIYF.

This clone was seen only once. V and J are TRBV3-1 (or the pseudogene TRBV3-2) and TRBJ2-3; D is unclear. This CDR3 contains 13 residues. Germline V CDR1 and CDR2: LGHDT, YNNKEL (reference sequence). V was trimmed by 1 base and J by 10 bases, leaving 12 bases between them. The DNA for the CDR3 is TGTGCCAGCAGCCAAGGTTGGCAAGTGGCGCAGTATTTT. Residues: CASSQGWQVAQYF.

Concerning this clone itself: The germline gene is not matched at one end of the junction; a read error may be the cause. The V and J genes are TRBV6-6 and TRBJ1-2; 8 bases map to TRBD1. Germline loops: CDR1 MNHNY, CDR2 SVGAGI (reference sequence). This CDR3 has 11 amino acids. The CDR3 sequence is CASSDRGRLGF. The CDR3, as DNA: TGTGCCAGCAGTGACAGGGGTCGCTTGGGGTTC.

This chain links TRBV6-2 or TRBV6-3 with TRBJ1-1, with D possibly matching TRBD1 (5 bases). V was pared by 2 bases and J by 7 bases, with 11 bases between. Germline V CDR1 and CDR2: MNHEY, SVGEGT. The CDR3 consists of 13 residues. The CDR3 sequence: CASSYGGVVEAFF. CDR3 nucleotides: TGTGCCAGCAGTTACGGGGGGGTTGTTGAAGCTTTCTTT.

This clone was counted between two and nine times. The rearrangement joins TRBV30 to TRBJ2-7, with D possibly called TRBD1 or TRBD2 (5 bases each). The CDR3 contains 13 residues. Germline CDR1 is GTSNPN and CDR2 is SVGIG (reference sequence). Trimming took 4 bases from V and 1 from J, leaving 11 bases between them. In DNA, the CDR3 is TGTGCCTGGAAAAGGGGACGGTCCTACGAGCAGTACTTC. Translating gives CAWKRGRSYEQYF.

CDR3 loop: CASSLKGWETQYF. The CDR3 bases are TGTGCCAGCAGCTTAAAGGGATGGGAGACCCAGTACTTC. The rearrangement links TRBV5-5 to TRBJ2-5; D is unresolved. CDR1 is SGHKS and CDR2 is YYEKEE in the germline V gene (reference sequence). V lost 2 bases and J 5 bases, leaving 10 bases between the germline ends. The CDR3 has 13 residues.

The chain employs TRBV5-1 and TRBJ1-4; 7 nucleotides agree with TRBD1. In germline, CDR1 is SGHRS, CDR2 YFSETQ. This CDR3 is 13 amino acids long. Trimming removed 4 bases from V and 6 bases from J; junction bases left unmatched: 3. The CDR3 sequence: CASSIDRDEKLFF. The CDR3, as DNA: TGCGCCAGCAGCATCGACAGGGATGAAAAACTGTTTTTT.

CDR3 amino acids: CASSIAGKGGNEQFF. As DNA, the CDR3 is TGTGCCAGTAGTATAGCCGGAAAGGGGGGTAATGAGCAGTTCTTC. This sequence joins TRBV19 and TRBJ2-1; D tentatively reads TRBD1 or TRBD2 (6 bases each). CDR3 size: 15 residues. CDR1 is LNHDA and CDR2 is SQIVND in the germline V gene (reference sequence). Trimming took 1 base from V and 7 from J, leaving 14 bases between them.